These T cell receptor beta chains were read from a single sample in a study of shared clonotypes between healthy human individuals. Generated by immunoSEQ multiplex PCR, the TCRdb table keeps only in-frame clones and is missing some. The table has roughly 2,500,000 clones, 90% to 95% seen once. The sample consisted of naive CD4+ T cells from PBMCs. These receptor sequences come from a man aged 18 to 30 in good health. Some clones in this sample may be carry-over from other donors' samples. The CDR3 runs from the conserved cysteine through the conserved F or W. The D gene is left open where the match is weak. Clone size is stated in some rows and not others, as once, few, many or a class when expanded.

V	J	D	size	DNA	CDR3
TRBV28	TRBJ1-5	NA	NA	TGTGCCAGCAGTTTAACTTTTTGGGGTCGGGGACAGCCCCAGCATTTT	CASSLTFWGRGQPQHF
TRBV7-2	TRBJ2-2	TRBD1	NA	TGTGCCAGCAGCGTCGGGACAGGGGGGAACGGGGAGCTGTTTTTT	CASSVGTGGNGELFF
TRBV2	TRBJ1-3	NA	NA	TGTGCCAGCAGCGTCAGGGGAGTCTCTGGAAACACCATATATTTT	CASSVRGVSGNTIYF
TRBV21-1	TRBJ2-1	NA	NA	TGTGGTCCGTGGGAGCAGTTCTTC	CGPWEQFF
TRBV5-1	TRBJ2-2	NA	once	TGCGCCAGCAGAGGGCAGGGCGGGGAGCTGTTTTTT	CASRGQGGELFF
TRBV7-3	TRBJ1-1	TRBD1	once	TGTGCCAGCAGCTTAACCCCAGGGGGCGTCACTGAAGCTTTCTTT	CASSLTPGGVTEAFF
TRBV6-5	TRBJ1-6	NA	NA	TGTGCCAGCGCCCCCCGGACCTCACCCCTCCACTTT	CASAPRTSPLHF
TRBV5-1	TRBJ2-3	TRBD2	NA	TGCGCCAGCAGCTTTGGGGCTAGCGGGAGTACAGATACGCAGTATTTT	CASSFGASGSTDTQYF
TRBV7-8	TRBJ2-5	NA	NA	TGTGCCAGCAGCTTAGACGGCAGAAAACAAGAGACCCAGTACTTC	CASSLDGRKQETQYF
TRBV9	TRBJ1-2	NA	NA	TGTGCCAGCAGCGTAGCGGTGGGGCATGGCTACACCTTC	CASSVAVGHGYTF